This T cell receptor (beta chain) was captured in a study of blood T cell repertoires in COVID-19. The assay was immunoSEQ multiplex PCR, and TCRdb's table has in-frame clones only and misses some. The sample consists of approximately 230,000 clones, about 89% of them appearing once. CDR3 length equals 15 residues. Germline lookup yields CDR1 GTSNPN and CDR2 SVGIG (reference sequence). V shed 0 bases and J shed 2 bases, with 11 bases lying between them. This sequence joins TRBV30 and TRBJ1-3, with D tentatively TRBD1 (5 bases). The receptor comes from a woman in her thirties who had recovered from COVID-19. The sample consisted of PBMCs or T cells enriched from blood (not recorded which). CDR3: CAWSVGRVTGNTIYF. CDR3 DNA: TGTGCCTGGAGTGTGGGCAGGGTAACTGGAAACACCATATATTTT. Variable domain in full (rest from reference TRBV30 and TRBJ1-3): SQTIHQWPATLVQPVGSPLSLECTVEGTSNPNLYWYRQAAGRGLQLLFYSVGIGQISSEVPQNLSASRPQDRQFILSSKKLLLSDSGFYLCAWSVGRVTGNTIYFGEGSWLTVV.